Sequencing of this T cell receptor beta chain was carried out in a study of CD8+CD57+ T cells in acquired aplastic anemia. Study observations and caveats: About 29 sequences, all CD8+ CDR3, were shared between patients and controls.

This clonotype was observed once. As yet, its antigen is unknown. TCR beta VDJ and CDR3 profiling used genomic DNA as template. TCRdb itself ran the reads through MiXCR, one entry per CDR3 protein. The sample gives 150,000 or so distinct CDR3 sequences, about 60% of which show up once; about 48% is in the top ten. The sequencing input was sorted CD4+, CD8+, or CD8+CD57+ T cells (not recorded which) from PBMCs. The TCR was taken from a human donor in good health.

CDR3 sequence (DNA): TGCAGTGCCGCTGACAGGGGGCAAGAGACCCAGTACTTC. Translating it yields CSAADRGQETQYF. V gene TRBV20-1 combines with J gene TRBJ2-5; 9 nucleotides agree with TRBD1. The CDR3 runs to 13 residues. From germline, CDR1 is DFQATT and CDR2 SNEGSKA (reference sequence). J was trimmed by 2 bases and V by 6 bases; bases with no gene match: 4.